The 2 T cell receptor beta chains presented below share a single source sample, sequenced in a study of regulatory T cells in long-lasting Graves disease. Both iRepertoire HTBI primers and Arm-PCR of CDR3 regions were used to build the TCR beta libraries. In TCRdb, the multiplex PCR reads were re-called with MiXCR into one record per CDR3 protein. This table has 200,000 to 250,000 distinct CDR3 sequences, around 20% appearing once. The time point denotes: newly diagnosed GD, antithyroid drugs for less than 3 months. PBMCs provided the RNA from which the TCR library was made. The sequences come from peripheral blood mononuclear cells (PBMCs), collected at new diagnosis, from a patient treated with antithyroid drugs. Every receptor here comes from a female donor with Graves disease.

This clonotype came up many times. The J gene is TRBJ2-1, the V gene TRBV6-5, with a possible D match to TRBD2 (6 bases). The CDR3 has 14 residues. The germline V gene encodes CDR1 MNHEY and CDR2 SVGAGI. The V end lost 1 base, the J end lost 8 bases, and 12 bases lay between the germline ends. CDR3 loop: CASSYWSGEDEQFF. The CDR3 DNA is TGTGCCAGCAGTTACTGGTCGGGGGAAGATGAGCAGTTCTTC.

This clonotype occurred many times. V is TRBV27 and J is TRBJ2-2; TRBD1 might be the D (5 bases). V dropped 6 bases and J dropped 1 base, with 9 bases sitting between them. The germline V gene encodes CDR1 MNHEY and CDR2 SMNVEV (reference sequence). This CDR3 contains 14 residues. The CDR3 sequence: CASRYRKNTGELFF. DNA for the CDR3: TGTGCCAGCAGATACAGGAAGAACACCGGGGAGCTGTTTTTT.